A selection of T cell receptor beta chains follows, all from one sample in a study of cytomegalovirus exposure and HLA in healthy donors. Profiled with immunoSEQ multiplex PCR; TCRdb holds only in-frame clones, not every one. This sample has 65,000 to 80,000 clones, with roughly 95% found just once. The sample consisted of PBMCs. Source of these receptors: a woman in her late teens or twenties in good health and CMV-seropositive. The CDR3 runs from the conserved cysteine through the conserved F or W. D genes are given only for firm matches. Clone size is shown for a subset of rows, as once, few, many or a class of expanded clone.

CASSPQGQTNTEAFF	TGTGCCAGCTCACCCCAGGGACAGACGAACACTGAAGCTTTCTTT	TRBD1	TRBJ1-1	-	TRBV18
CASSHTRSGNTIYF	TGCGCCAGCAGCCATACACGATCTGGAAACACCATATATTTT	-	TRBJ1-3	-	TRBV4-3
CASSFGQTYGYTF	TGTGCCAGCAGCTTTGGACAGACCTATGGCTACACCTTC	-	TRBJ1-2	-	TRBV7-2
CASSPTRRGSNEKLFF	TGTGCCAGCAGTCCAACCCGTAGAGGGAGTAATGAAAAACTGTTTTTT	-	TRBJ1-4	-	TRBV27
CASSERVGELFF	TGTGCCAGCAGTGAACGGGTCGGGGAGCTGTTTTTT	-	TRBJ2-2	-	TRBV6-1
CASSFGGHGSYEQYF	TGTGCCAGCAGCTTCGGGGGTCACGGGTCCTACGAGCAGTACTTC	-	TRBJ2-7	few	TRBV5-4
CASTTSGEYYSSTDTQYF	TGTGCCAGTACCACTAGCGGGGAATATTATTCTAGCACAGATACGCAGTATTTT	TRBD2	TRBJ2-3	-	TRBV19
CAINELFVRGGVDEQYF	TGTGCCATCAATGAGTTATTTGTGCGGGGGGGCGTCGACGAGCAGTACTTC	TRBD2	TRBJ2-7	-	TRBV10-3
CASSESAGAWNEQFF	TGCGCCAGCAGCGAGAGTGCGGGAGCCTGGAATGAGCAGTTCTTC	TRBD2	TRBJ2-1	-	TRBV4-1
CASSDQGASYEQYF	TGTGCCAGCAGTGACCAGGGGGCCTCCTACGAGCAGTACTTC	TRBD1	TRBJ2-7	-	TRBV2
CASSQVGWRTAVNEKLFF	TGCGCCAGCAGCCAAGTAGGTTGGCGCACCGCGGTTAATGAAAAACTGTTTTTT	-	TRBJ1-4	-	TRBV4-1
CASSTRGLNTEAFF	TGTGCCAGCTCCACACGGGGGTTGAACACTGAAGCTTTCTTT	-	TRBJ1-1	-	TRBV18
CASSDEPDEQYF	TGTGCCAGCAGTGATGAACCGGACGAGCAGTACTTC	-	TRBJ2-7	-	TRBV28
CASSLAGGPYNEQFF	TGTGCCAGCAGTTTAGCAGGGGGTCCTTACAATGAGCAGTTCTTC	TRBD1	TRBJ2-1	-	TRBV28
CASSSGQRNTEAFF	TGCGCCAGCAGCTCGGGACAGAGGAACACTGAAGCTTTCTTT	TRBD1	TRBJ1-1	once	TRBV5-1
CASSFSADTQYF	TGTGCCAGCAGTTTTAGTGCAGATACGCAGTATTTT	-	TRBJ2-3	once	TRBV28
CASSQRQGSGNTIYF	TGCGCCAGCAGCCAAAGACAGGGTTCTGGAAACACCATATATTTT	TRBD1	TRBJ1-3	-	TRBV4-3
CASSFSTWPAPNTAGVSYTQYF	TGTGCCAGCAGCTTTAGCACCTGGCCGGCCCCGAACACGGCGGGAGTTTCTTATACGCAGTATTTT	TRBD2	TRBJ2-3	-	TRBV13
CASFNRSTGELFF	TGTGCCAGTTTTAACAGGTCCACCGGGGAGCTGTTTTTT	-	TRBJ2-2	-	TRBV28
CASSLAKSPRGGYTF	TGTGCCAGCAGCTTAGCTAAGAGTCCCCGGGGTGGCTACACCTTC	-	TRBJ1-2	-	TRBV7-2
CASSYSAGDYNEQFF	TGTGCCAGCAGTTACTCGGCGGGAGACTACAATGAGCAGTTCTTC	TRBD2	TRBJ2-1	-	TRBV6-5
CASRASGNTEAFF	TGTGCCAGCAGGGCATCGGGGAACACTGAAGCTTTCTTT	-	TRBJ1-1	-	TRBV6-5
CASSLAGDQPQHF	TGTGCCAGCAGCTTAGCAGGGGATCAGCCCCAGCATTTT	-	TRBJ1-5	-	TRBV7-6
CASSARDRGHNEQFF	TGTGCCAGCAGCGCCCGGGACAGGGGGCACAATGAGCAGTTCTTC	TRBD1	TRBJ2-1	once	TRBV9
CASSHRGENTEAFF	TGTGCCAGCAGCCACAGGGGTGAGAACACTGAAGCTTTCTTT	TRBD1	TRBJ1-1	-	TRBV6-1
CASSQVATGANYGYTF	TGCGCCAGCAGCCAAGTTGCCACAGGGGCTAACTATGGCTACACCTTC	TRBD1	TRBJ1-2	-	TRBV4-3
CASSLTGDSLYEQYF	TGTGCCAGCAGCTTAACGGGAGATTCCTTATACGAGCAGTACTTC	-	TRBJ2-7	-	TRBV7-3
CAWSPDYEGPDTQYF	TGTGCCTGGAGCCCGGACTACGAGGGGCCAGATACGCAGTATTTT	-	TRBJ2-3	-	TRBV30
CASSDSAGGTDTQYF	TGTGCCAGCAGTGATTCGGCAGGGGGCACAGATACGCAGTATTTT	-	TRBJ2-3	-	TRBV25-1
CASTPRGGVDEKLFF	TGTGCCAGCACCCCCCGGGGCGGGGTGGATGAAAAACTGTTTTTT	-	TRBJ1-4	-	TRBV21-1
CAWSSGTVYGYTF	TGTGCCTGGAGCTCAGGGACAGTTTATGGCTACACCTTC	TRBD1	TRBJ1-2	-	TRBV30
CASSLTLNTEAFF	TGTGCCAGCAGTTTGACACTGAACACTGAAGCTTTCTTT	-	TRBJ1-1	-	TRBV27
CASSQTGGDYGYTF	TGTGCCAGCTCGCAAACAGGGGGTGACTACGGCTACACCTTC	TRBD1	TRBJ1-2	-	TRBV18
CASLARGSNYGYTF	TGTGCCAGCCTAGCCCGGGGAAGTAACTATGGCTACACCTTC	-	TRBJ1-2	-	TRBV6-1
CASSQARGRGQPQHF	TGCGCCAGCAGCCAAGCCAGGGGGCGCGGTCAGCCCCAGCATTTT	TRBD1	TRBJ1-5	-	TRBV4-3
CASSPGLDTEQYF	TGTGCCAGCTCACCAGGCCTCGATACCGAGCAGTACTTC	-	TRBJ2-7	-	TRBV18
CASSLGLALTYEQYF	TGTGCCAGCAGCTTAGGACTAGCGTTGACCTACGAGCAGTACTTC	TRBD2	TRBJ2-7	-	TRBV7-8
CASSQTGGNYGYTF	TGCGCCAGCAGTCAAACAGGGGGTAACTATGGCTACACCTTC	TRBD1	TRBJ1-2	-	TRBV23-1
CASKSSGLNTGELFF	TGTGCCAGCAAGTCTAGCGGATTGAACACCGGGGAGCTGTTTTTT	TRBD2	TRBJ2-2	once	TRBV6-4
CASSLSGSNSYEQYF	TGTGCCAGCAGCTTAAGCGGGTCTAATAGCTACGAGCAGTACTTC	-	TRBJ2-7	-	TRBV11-2
CSVEEEQGALRSGGYTF	TGCAGCGTTGAAGAGGAACAGGGGGCCCTTCGGAGTGGTGGCTACACCTTC	TRBD1	TRBJ1-2	once	TRBV29-1
CASGLDTLAEPSSRGTQYF	TGTGCTAGTGGTTTGGATACGCTAGCGGAGCCATCCTCCCGGGGGACCCAGTACTTC	TRBD2	TRBJ2-5	-	TRBV12-5
CASRGRGNTGELFF	TGTGCCAGCAGGGGTAGGGGGAACACCGGGGAGCTGTTTTTT	-	TRBJ2-2	-	TRBV2
CASSWGPGQGSFGGQPQHF	TGTGCCAGCAGTTGGGGACCGGGACAGGGGAGTTTTGGAGGTCAGCCCCAGCATTTT	TRBD1	TRBJ1-5	-	TRBV28
CASSGDRNTEAFF	TGTGCCAGCAGCGGCGACAGGAACACTGAAGCTTTCTTT	-	TRBJ1-1	-	TRBV7-2
CASSLADSTGELFF	TGCGCCAGCAGCTTAGCAGACAGCACCGGGGAGCTGTTTTTT	-	TRBJ2-2	once	TRBV5-1
CASSIGQGGIEAFF	TGTGCCAGTAGTATAGGGCAGGGAGGGATAGAAGCTTTCTTT	-	TRBJ1-1	-	TRBV19
CASSEISQNTGELFF	TGTGCCAGCAGTGAGATTAGCCAGAACACCGGGGAGCTGTTTTTT	-	TRBJ2-2	-	TRBV2
CASSLGTGNQPQHF	TGCGCCAGCAGCTTAGGGACAGGCAATCAGCCCCAGCATTTT	TRBD1	TRBJ1-5	-	TRBV5-1
CATSRTGIAKNIQYF	TGTGCCACCAGCAGAACAGGGATAGCCAAAAACATTCAGTACTTC	-	TRBJ2-4	-	TRBV15